The clone carrying this T cell receptor (beta chain) has a count of ten or more. Its specificity is unknown. The germline gives CDR1 MNHNS, CDR2 SASEGT. Trimming left V 5 bases short and J 2 bases short, with 11 bases between. CDR3 size: 14 residues. These data belong to a study of T cell repertoires in cytomegalovirus infection. Study summary: Shared public TCR beta signatures pointed to both CMV infection and a matching HLA type.

TCRdb recomputed calls from the reads with MiXCR, one row per CDR3 protein. The sample yields 680,000 or so distinct CDR3 sequences, 35% seen once. Study results and limitations: The cumulative frequency of public TCR beta families identified carriers of CMV plus the relevant HLA. In two of eight donors, the top clonotype was HLA-C-restricted CMV-specific.

The sequenced sample consisted of PBMCs. The TCR sequence derives from a human donor in good health (CMV status not recorded). Some clones in this sample may be carry-over from other donors' samples. The J gene is TRBJ2-3, the V gene TRBV6-1; D may be TRBD1 or TRBD2 (5 bases each). DNA of the CDR3: TGTGCCAGCAGTTACGGTGGGACCACAGATACGCAGTATTTT. Translating gives CASSYGGTTDTQYF.